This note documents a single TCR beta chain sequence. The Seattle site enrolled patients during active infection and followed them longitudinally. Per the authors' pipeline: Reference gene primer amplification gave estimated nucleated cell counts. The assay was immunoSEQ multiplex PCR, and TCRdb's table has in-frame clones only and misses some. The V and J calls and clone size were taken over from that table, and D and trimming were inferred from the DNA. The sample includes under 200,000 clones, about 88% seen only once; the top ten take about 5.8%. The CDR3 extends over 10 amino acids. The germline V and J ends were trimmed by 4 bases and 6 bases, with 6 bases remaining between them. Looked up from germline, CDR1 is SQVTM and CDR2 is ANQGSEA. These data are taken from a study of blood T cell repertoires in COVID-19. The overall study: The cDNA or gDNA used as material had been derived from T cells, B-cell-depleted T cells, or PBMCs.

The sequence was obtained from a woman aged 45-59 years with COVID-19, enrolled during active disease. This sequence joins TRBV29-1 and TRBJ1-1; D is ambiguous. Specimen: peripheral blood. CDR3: CSVADSEAFF. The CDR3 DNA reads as TGCAGCGTTGCGGACTCTGAAGCTTTCTTT.